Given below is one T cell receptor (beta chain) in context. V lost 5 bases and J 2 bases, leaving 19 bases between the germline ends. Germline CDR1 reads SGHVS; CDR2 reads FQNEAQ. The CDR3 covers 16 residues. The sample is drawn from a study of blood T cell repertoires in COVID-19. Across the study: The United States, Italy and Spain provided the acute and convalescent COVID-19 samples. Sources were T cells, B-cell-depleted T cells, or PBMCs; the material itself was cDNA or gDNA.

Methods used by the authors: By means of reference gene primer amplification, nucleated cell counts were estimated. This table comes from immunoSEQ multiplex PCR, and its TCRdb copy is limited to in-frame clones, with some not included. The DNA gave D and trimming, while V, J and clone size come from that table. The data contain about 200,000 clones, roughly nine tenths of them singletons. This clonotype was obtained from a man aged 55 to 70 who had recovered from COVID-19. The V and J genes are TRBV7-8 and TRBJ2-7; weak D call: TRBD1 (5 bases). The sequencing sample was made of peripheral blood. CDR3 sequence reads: CASSPPGQGRTYEQYF. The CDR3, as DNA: TGTGCCAGCAGCCCGCCCGGGCAGGGAAGAACCTACGAGCAGTACTTC.